The present entry profiles one TCR beta chain with its context. Its cognate antigen is unknown. The data were produced by immunoSEQ multiplex PCR, yet TCRdb's version contains in-frame clones alone and is incomplete. Among some 300,000 clones, roughly 80% were seen once, and the ten largest hold about 10%. Trimming left V 1 base short and J 4 bases short, with 9 bases between. The CDR3 runs 14 residues. Germline CDR1 is MRHNA and CDR2 is SNTAGT. The data belong to a study of shared clonotypes between healthy human individuals. As for the study in general: Plates per donor: three CD4 naive, three CD4 memory, two CD8 naive, one CD8 memory.

Study-wide results and caveats: Among non-shared clonotypes, generation probabilities were lower than among those shared by all four donors.

Specimen: memory CD4+ T cells sorted from blood. As to subset: CD45RA-negative fraction. The chain joins TRBV6-4 to TRBJ2-3, with D possibly TRBD2 on 6 matching bases. The origin of this receptor is a man under 40 in good health. CDR3 nucleotides: TGTGCCAGCAGTGACTGGGGGAGGTCAGATACGCAGTATTTT. Amino acids: CASSDWGRSDTQYF.